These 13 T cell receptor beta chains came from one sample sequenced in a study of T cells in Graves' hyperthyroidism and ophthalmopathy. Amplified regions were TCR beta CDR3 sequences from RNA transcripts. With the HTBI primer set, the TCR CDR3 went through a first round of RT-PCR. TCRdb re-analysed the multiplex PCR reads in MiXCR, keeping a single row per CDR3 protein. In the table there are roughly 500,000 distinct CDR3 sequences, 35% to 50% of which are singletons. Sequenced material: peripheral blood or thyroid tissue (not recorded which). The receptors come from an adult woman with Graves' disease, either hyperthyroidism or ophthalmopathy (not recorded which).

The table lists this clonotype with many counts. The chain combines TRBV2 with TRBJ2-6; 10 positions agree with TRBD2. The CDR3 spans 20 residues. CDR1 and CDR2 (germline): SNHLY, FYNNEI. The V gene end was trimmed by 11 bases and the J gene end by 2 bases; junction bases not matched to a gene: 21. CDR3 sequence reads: CASLMQVGSGRSAGANVLTF. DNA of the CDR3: TGTGCCTCTTTGATGCAGGTCGGTAGCGGGAGGTCAGCTGGGGCCAACGTCCTGACTTTC.

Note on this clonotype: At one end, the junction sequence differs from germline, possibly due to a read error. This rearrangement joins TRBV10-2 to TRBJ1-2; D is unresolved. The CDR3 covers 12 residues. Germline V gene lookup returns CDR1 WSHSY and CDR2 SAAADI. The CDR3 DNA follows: TGTTGGGGTCATTGTCAGCACTATGGCTACACCTTC. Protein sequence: CWGHCQHYGYTF.

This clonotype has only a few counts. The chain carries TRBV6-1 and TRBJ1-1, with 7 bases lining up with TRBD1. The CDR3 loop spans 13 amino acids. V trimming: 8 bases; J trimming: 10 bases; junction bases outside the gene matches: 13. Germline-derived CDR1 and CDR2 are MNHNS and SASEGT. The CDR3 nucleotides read TGTGCCAGCCAGATCGGGACAGAAGGTCCAGCTTTCTTT. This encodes CASQIGTEGPAFF.

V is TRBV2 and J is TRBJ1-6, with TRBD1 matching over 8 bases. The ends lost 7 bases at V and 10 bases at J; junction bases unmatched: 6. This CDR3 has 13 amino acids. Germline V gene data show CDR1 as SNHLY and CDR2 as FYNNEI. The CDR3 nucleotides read TGTGCCAGCAAGGACAGGGCGGCGTCACCCCTCCACTTT. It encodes CASKDRAASPLHF.

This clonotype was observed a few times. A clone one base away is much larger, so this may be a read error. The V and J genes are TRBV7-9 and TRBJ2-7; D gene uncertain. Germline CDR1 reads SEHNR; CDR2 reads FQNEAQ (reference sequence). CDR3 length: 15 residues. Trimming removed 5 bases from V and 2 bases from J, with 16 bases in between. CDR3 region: CASSLSPESPYEQYF. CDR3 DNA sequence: TGTGCCAGCAGCCTAAGCCCTGAAAGCCCCTACGAGCAGTACTTC.

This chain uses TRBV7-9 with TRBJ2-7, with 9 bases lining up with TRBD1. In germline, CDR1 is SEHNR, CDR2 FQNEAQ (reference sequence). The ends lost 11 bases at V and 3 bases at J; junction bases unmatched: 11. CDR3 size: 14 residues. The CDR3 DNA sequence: TGTGCCTGGAGTACCGGGACAGGGAACTACGAGCAGTACTTC. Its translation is CAWSTGTGNYEQYF.

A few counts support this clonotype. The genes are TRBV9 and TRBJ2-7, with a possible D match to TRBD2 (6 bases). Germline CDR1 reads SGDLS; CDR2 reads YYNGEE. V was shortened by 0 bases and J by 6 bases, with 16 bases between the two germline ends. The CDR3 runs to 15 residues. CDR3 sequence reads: CASSVDSGGGGEQYF. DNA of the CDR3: TGTGCCAGCAGCGTAGATAGCGGCGGTGGGGGCGAGCAGTACTTC.

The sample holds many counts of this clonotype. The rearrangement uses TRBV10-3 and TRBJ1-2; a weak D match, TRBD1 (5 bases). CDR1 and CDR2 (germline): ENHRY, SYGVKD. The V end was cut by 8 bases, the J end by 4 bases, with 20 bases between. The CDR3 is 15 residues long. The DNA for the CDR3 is TGTGCCATCTACCGGGGCAGGGAACGCGGCTATGGCTACACCTTC. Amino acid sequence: CAIYRGRERGYGYTF.

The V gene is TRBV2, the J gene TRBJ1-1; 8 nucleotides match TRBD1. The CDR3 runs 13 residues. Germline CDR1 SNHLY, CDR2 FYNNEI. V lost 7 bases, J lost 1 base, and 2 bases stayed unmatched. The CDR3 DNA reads TGTGCCAGCATGCAGGGGGCGAACACTGAAGCTTTCTTT. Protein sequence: CASMQGANTEAFF.

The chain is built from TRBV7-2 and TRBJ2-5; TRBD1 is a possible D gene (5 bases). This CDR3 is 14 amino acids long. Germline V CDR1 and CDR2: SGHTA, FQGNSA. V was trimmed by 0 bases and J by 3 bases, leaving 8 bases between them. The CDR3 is CASSLAFREETQYF. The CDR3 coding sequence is TGTGCCAGCAGCTTAGCTTTCAGGGAAGAGACCCAGTACTTC.

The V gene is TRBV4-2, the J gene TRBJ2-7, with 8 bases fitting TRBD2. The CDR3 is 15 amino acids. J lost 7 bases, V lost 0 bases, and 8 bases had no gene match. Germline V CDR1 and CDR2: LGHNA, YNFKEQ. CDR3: CASSQDKAGAWEQYF. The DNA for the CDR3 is TGTGCCAGCAGCCAAGATAAAGCGGGAGCGTGGGAGCAGTACTTC.

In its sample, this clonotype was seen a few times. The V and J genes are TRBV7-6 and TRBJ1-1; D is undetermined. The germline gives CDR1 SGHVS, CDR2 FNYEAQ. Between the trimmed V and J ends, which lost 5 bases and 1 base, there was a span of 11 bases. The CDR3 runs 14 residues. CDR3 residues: CASSPGLGNTEAFF. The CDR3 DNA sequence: TGTGCCAGCAGCCCAGGACTGGGGAACACTGAAGCTTTCTTT.

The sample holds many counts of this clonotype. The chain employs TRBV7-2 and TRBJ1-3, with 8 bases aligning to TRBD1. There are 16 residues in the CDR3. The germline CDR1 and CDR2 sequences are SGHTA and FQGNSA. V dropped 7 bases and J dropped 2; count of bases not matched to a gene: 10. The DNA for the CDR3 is TGTGCCAGCACCCGCTTACAGGGGGACACTGGAAACACCATATATTTT. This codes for CASTRLQGDTGNTIYF.